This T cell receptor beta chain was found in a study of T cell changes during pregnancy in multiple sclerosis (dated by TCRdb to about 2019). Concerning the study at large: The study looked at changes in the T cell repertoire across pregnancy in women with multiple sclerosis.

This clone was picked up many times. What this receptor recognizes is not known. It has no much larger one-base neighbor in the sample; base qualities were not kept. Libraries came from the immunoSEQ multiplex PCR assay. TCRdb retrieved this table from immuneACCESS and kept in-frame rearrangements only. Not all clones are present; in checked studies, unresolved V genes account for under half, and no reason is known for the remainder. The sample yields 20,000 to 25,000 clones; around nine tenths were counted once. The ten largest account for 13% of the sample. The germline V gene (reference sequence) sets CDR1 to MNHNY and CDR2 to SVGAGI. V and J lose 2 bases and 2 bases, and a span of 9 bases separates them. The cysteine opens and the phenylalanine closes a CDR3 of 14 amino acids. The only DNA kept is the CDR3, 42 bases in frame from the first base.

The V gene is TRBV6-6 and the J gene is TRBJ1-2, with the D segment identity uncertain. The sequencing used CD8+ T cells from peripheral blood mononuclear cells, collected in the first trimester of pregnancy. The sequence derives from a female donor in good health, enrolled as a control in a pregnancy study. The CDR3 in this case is CASSYESANYGYTF. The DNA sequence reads TGTGCCAGCAGTTACGAATCCGCGAACTATGGCTACACCTTC.